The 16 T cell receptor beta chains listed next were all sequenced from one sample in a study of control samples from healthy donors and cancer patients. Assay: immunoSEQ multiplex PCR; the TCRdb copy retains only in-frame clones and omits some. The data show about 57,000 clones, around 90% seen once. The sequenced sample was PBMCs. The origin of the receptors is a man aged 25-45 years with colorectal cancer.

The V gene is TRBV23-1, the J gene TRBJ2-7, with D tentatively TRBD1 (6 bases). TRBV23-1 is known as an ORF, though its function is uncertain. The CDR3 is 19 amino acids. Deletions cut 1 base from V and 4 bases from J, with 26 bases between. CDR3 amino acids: CASSQFTGKERTPLYEQYF. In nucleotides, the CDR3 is TGCGCCAGCAGTCAATTCACAGGGAAAGAGAGAACTCCCCTTTACGAGCAGTACTTC.

The CDR3 sequence: CASSMGGFNQPQHF. The CDR3 nucleotides read TGCGCCAGCAGCATGGGGGGATTTAATCAGCCCCAGCATTTT. The chain has TRBV5-1 and TRBJ1-5; a possible D gene is TRBD1 (5 bases). CDR1 is SGHRS and CDR2 is YFSETQ in the germline V gene. V was pared by 4 bases and J by 4 bases, with 12 bases between. The CDR3 has 14 amino acids. Looking up the rest from reference TRBV5-1 and TRBJ1-5 gives the full variable domain: KAGVTQTPRYLIKTRGQQVTLSCSPISGHRSVSWYQQTPGQGLQFLFEYFSETQRNKGNFPGRFSGRQFSNSRSEMNVSTLELGDSALYLCASSMGGFNQPQHFGDGTRLSIL.

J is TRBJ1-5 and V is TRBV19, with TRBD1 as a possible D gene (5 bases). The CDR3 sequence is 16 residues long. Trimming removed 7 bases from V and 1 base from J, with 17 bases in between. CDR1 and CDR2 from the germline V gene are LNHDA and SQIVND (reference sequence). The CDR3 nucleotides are TGTGCCAGTACCTTACTCAAGGGGAAGAGCAATCAGCCCCAGCATTTT. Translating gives CASTLLKGKSNQPQHF.

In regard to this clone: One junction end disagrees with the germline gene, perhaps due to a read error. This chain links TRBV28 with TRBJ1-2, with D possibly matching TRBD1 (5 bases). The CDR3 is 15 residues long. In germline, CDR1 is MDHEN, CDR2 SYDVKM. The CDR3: CASRLGHPRIGGYTF. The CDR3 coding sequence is TGTGCCAGCCGTTTGGGGCACCCGAGGATCGGTGGCTACACCTTC.

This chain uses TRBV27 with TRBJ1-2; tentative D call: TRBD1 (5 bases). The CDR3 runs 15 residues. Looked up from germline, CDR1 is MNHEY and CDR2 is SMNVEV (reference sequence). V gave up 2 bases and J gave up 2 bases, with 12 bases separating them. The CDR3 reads CASSLVGGGNYGYTF. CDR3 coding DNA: TGTGCCAGCAGTTTAGTGGGGGGAGGGAACTATGGCTACACCTTC.

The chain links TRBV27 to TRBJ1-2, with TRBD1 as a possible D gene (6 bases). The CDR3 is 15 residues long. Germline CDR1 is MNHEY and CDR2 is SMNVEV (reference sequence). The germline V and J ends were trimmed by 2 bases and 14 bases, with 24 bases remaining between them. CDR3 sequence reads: CASSLVAGAQGMGTF. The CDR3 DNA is TGTGCCAGCAGTTTAGTTGCGGGGGCCCAAGGCATGGGGACCTTC.

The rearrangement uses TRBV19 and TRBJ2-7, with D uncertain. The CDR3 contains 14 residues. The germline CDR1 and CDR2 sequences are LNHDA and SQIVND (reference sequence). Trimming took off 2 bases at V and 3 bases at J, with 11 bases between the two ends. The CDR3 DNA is TGTGCCAGTAGTATAACGCGTCTCAACTACGAGCAGTACTTC. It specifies CASSITRLNYEQYF.

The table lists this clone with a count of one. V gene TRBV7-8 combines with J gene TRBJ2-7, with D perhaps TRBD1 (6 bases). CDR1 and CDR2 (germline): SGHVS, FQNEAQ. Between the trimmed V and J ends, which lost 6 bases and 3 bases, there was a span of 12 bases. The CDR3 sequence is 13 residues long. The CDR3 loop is CASSPGDNYEQYV. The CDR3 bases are TGTGCCAGCAGTCCCGGGGACAACTACGAGCAGTACGTC.

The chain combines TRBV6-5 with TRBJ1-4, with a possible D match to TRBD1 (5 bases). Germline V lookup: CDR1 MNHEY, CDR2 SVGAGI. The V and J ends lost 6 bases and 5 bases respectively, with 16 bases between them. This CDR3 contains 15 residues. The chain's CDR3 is CASSPLGDANEKLFF. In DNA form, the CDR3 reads TGTGCCAGCAGCCCACTGGGGGACGCCAATGAAAAACTGTTTTTT.

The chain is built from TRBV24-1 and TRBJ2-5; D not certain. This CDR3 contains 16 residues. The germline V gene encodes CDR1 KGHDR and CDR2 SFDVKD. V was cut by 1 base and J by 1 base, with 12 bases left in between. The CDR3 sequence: CATSDFGVMGQETQYF. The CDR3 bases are TGTGCCACCAGTGATTTTGGCGTAATGGGCCAAGAGACCCAGTACTTC.

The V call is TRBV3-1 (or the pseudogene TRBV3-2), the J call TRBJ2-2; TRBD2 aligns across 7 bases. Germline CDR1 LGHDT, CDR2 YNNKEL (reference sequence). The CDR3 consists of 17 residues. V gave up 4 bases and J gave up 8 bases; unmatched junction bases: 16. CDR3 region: CASSPPWRGEGSGELFF. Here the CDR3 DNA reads TGTGCCAGCAGCCCCCCGTGGCGAGGGGAGGGATCGGGGGAGCTGTTTTTT.

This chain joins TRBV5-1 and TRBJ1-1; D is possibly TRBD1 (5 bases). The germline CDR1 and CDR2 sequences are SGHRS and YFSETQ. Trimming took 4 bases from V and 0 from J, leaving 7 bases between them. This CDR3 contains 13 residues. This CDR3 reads CASSRGMNTEAFF. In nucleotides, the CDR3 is TGCGCCAGCAGCCGGGGCATGAACACTGAAGCTTTCTTT.

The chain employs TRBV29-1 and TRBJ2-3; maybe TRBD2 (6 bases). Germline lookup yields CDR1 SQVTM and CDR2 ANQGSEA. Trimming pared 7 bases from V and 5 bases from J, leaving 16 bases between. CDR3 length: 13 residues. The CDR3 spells CSATRGSGDTQYF. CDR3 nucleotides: TGCAGCGCGACACGGGGTAGCGGAGATACGCAGTATTTT.

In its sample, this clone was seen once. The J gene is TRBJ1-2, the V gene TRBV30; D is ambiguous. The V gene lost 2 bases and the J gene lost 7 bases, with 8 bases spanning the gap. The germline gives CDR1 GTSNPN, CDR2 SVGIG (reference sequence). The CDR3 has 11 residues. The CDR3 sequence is CAWSYSSGYTF. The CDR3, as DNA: TGTGCCTGGAGTTACTCAAGTGGCTACACCTTC.

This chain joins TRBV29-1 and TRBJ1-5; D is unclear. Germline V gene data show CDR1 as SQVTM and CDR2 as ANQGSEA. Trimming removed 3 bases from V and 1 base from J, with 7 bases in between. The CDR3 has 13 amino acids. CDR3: CSVDDGSNQPQHF. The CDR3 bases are TGCAGCGTTGATGACGGGAGCAATCAGCCCCAGCATTTT.

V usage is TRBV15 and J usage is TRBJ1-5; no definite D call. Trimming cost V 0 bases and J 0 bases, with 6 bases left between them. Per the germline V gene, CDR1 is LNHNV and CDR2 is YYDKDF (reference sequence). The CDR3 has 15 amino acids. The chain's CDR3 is CATSRDAGSNQPQHF. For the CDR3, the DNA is TGTGCCACCAGCAGAGATGCGGGTAGCAATCAGCCCCAGCATTTT.